This T cell receptor beta chain was profiled in a study of blood T cell repertoires in COVID-19 (TCRdb year 2020). In the study overall: Samples covering the acute and convalescent phases of COVID-19 were provided by collaborators in the United States, Italy and Spain. The prospective study material was composed of cDNA or gDNA derived from T cells, B-cell-depleted T cells, or PBMCs. Subjects who had been exposed to COVID-19, were actively infected with it, or had recovered from it provided the deeply sampled blood TCRbeta repertoires that made up the dataset. The repertoires were released in a freely available public database intended as a resource for research on the immune response to SARS-CoV-2. The samples were drawn from two sources: the first 160 participants of the ongoing ImmuneRACE study, and 1,200 or so subjects contributed by 6 global collaborators. Nearly every sample came with metadata listing a de-identified subject ID, COVID-19 status, age in years and sex. Where available, HLA class I and class II types were taken from metadata supplied by the sample provider and were not determined by assay-based typing. What the work shows at the level of the full study, not this receptor alone: The quantity of clinical and demographic metadata differed by source and by participant and was supplied without curation.

CDR1 and CDR2 are read off the germline V gene (reference sequence) as GTSNPN and SVGIG. The junction shows trimming of 8 bases on V and 1 base on J, and the gene matches do not reach 10 bases of it. Taken from cysteine to phenylalanine, the CDR3 has 15 residues. The sequence is cut down to CDR3 DNA, 45 bases in frame from base 1. Each collaborating institution followed its own protocols to collect whole blood in K2EDTA tubes. For TCRbeta analysis, collaborator samples were shipped as frozen whole blood, as isolated PBMCs, or as DNA extracted from either sample type. A note on this clone: Its antigen is currently not known. There are no base qualities to consult, and no much larger clone falls within one base.

The immunoSEQ Assay, a bias-controlled multiplex PCR, was used to amplify TCRbeta CDR3 regions from genomic DNA. From the authors' description of their analysis: The number of nucleated cells in each sample was estimated by amplification of reference gene primers within the assay. Sequence reads were collapsed and filtered to measure the absolute abundance of every unique TCRbeta CDR3 rearrangement. For each sample, productive Simpson clonality was calculated as the square root of Simpson's diversity index over productive rearrangements. TCRdb obtained this table from immuneACCESS and retained in-frame rearrangements with V and J assigned. These tables miss some clones; where compared with another copy, unresolved V genes account for less than half of the shortfall, and the remainder is unexplained. That table is the source of V, J and clone size, and D and trimming were worked out from the DNA. In all, the sample holds 83,000 or so clones, and around 79% of those were seen once. Jointly, the top ten make up about 10% of the sample.

This clonotype was obtained from an elderly woman with acute or convalescent COVID-19. Here the chain combines TRBV30 and TRBJ2-2; 7 nucleotides in the junction match TRBD2. The material sequenced was peripheral blood. In nucleotide form, the sequence is TGTGCCGGGTGGGGGGGGTCTTTGAACACCGGGGAGCTGTTTTTT. It is translated as CAGWGGSLNTGELFF.